This T cell receptor beta chain was captured by sequencing in a study of shared T cell receptors in the human thymus. Profiled with immunoSEQ multiplex PCR; TCRdb holds only in-frame clones, not every one. The sample consists of about 660,000 clones, around 87% of them appearing once. The CDR3 totals 14 residues. V lost 8 bases to trimming and J lost 2 bases, with 10 bases between them. Germline CDR1 and CDR2: SEHNR and FQNEAQ (reference sequence). These data were likewise used in another study, on human thymus T cells. That work states: Corrective cardiac operations yielded the resected thymus tissue. Thymic and blood repertoires seemed to show skewed V and J gene use. Unrelated individuals were reported by related research to share highly overlapping thymic repertoires.

The V gene is TRBV7-9, the J gene TRBJ2-6; a possible D gene is TRBD1 (5 bases). The sequence derives from a boy less than two years old with a congenital heart defect. Input material: thymocytes. The CDR3 here is CASEKTAGANVLTF. CDR3 nucleotides: TGTGCCAGCGAGAAGACAGCTGGGGCCAACGTCCTGACTTTC.